This T cell receptor (beta chain) was sequenced in a study of CD8 T cells in ankylosing spondylitis. Regarding the study as a whole: Prior work had noted some motif variants in reactive arthritis blood and synovial fluid. One TCR beta motif, made up of eight highly homologous variants, appeared characteristic of ankylosing spondylitis blood.

In this sample, this clonotype turned up a few times. Its specificity is not known. TCRdb used MiXCR to reprocess the 5' RACE reads, holding one entry per CDR3 protein. This table has fewer than 750,000 distinct CDR3 sequences, around 20% appearing once. The material sequenced was blood, either unsorted or a sorted T cell fraction (not recorded which). This TCR came from a male donor with ankylosing spondylitis.

CDR3 sequence (DNA): TGCGCCAGCAGCCCCTGGGGCGATGAGCAGTTCTTC. Translating gives CASSPWGDEQFF. The chain combines TRBV5-1 with TRBJ2-1; D possibly corresponds to TRBD1 (5 bases). Germline assignment: CDR1 SGHRS and CDR2 YFSETQ. Trimming left V 4 bases short and J 8 bases short, with 10 bases between. The CDR3 contains 12 residues.